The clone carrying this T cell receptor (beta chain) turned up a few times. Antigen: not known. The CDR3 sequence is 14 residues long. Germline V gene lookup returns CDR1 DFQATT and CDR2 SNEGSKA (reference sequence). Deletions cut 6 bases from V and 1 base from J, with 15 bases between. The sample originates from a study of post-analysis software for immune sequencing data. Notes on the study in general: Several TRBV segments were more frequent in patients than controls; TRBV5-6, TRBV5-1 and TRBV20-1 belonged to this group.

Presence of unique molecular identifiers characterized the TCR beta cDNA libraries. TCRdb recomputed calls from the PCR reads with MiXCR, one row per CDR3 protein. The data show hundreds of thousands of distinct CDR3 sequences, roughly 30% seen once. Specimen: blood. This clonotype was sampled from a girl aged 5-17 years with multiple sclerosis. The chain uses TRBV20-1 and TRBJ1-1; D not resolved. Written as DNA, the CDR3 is TGCAGTGCCAATAATTGGGGTGGGAACACTGAAGCTTTCTTT. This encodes CSANNWGGNTEAFF.